This TCR beta chain is drawn from a study of type 1 and type 2 diabetes patients. Study-level findings and limits: In CD4+ and CD8+ T cells, type 2 diabetes diversity exceeded type 1.

To note about this clonotype: Its specificity is unknown.

Germline CDR1 is SGHNT and CDR2 is YYREEE (reference sequence). The junction had 5 bases not matched to a gene; V was cut back by 3 bases and J by 4 bases. The CDR3 is made up of 15 amino acids. PCR was run on genomic DNA. The TCR beta CDR3 region was amplified using 30 forward and 13 reverse primers. TCRdb re-derived calls from the multiplex PCR reads in MiXCR, one entry per CDR3 protein. Here the sample spans 250,000 or so distinct CDR3 sequences, approximately 45% being singletons. Sequenced material: peripheral blood mononuclear cells (PBMCs). This sequence was found in a man aged 18 to 30 with type 2 diabetes. The chain links TRBV5-4 to TRBJ2-7; 12 bases align to TRBD2. The CDR3 protein is CASSSTSGRYYEQYF. CDR3 sequence (DNA): TGTGCCAGCAGCTCGACTAGCGGGAGATATTACGAGCAGTACTTC.